The rows below give T cell receptor beta chains drawn from one sample of a study of blood T cells in healthy people across ages. MiXCR was run by TCRdb on the 5' RACE reads, yielding one entry per CDR3 protein. The repertoire holds 2 million or so distinct CDR3 sequences, with around half as singletons. Material: blood. The source of these receptors is a woman aged 40 to 55 in good health. Both conserved end residues are part of each CDR3. A D gene is named only where the DNA matches it firmly. Size is stated for part of the rows, as once, few or many counts, or as a class when the clone is expanded.

.	TRBV14	.	TRBJ2-1	TGTGCCAGCAGCCAAGATTTGGGACGGGGGCAGTTCTTC	CASSQDLGRGQFF
.	TRBV20-1	.	TRBJ2-3	TGCAGTGCTTTTGTCGGTTCGCGGATCACAGATACGCAGTATTTT	CSAFVGSRITDTQYF
.	TRBV4-3	.	TRBJ2-7	TGCGCCAGCAGCCAATGGAGGGAGGACAGTGACGAGCAGTACTTC	CASSQWREDSDEQYF
.	TRBV20-1	.	TRBJ2-1	TGCAGTGCTGGATCATACCGGGACTCTCCGTACAATGAGCAGTTCTTC	CSAGSYRDSPYNEQFF
.	TRBV6-2/TRBV6-3	.	TRBJ2-7	TGTGCCAGCAGCCCGACCCGCGAGCAGTACTTC	CASSPTREQYF
few	TRBV20-1	.	TRBJ1-2	TGCAGTGCCCTATCCGGTGGCAGGGAATTTGGCTACACCTTC	CSALSGGREFGYTF
.	TRBV20-1	TRBD1	TRBJ2-7	TGCAGTGCTAGAGGTGGGGACAGGGTGGACGAGCAGTACTTC	CSARGGDRVDEQYF
.	TRBV28	TRBD2	TRBJ2-7	TGTGCCAGCAGTTCACCGCCGGGGGGGGCCTACGAGCAGTACTTC	CASSSPPGGAYEQYF
.	TRBV10-3	.	TRBJ1-6	TGTGCCATCAGTGAGTTGAATTCACCCCTCCACTTT	CAISELNSPLHF
.	TRBV6-2/TRBV6-3	.	TRBJ2-6	TGTGCCAGCAGACGTTTCGGGGGATCTGGGGCCAACGTCCTGACTTTC	CASRRFGGSGANVLTF
.	TRBV29-1	.	TRBJ1-2	TGCAGCGTTGATCAGACGAGCTATGGCTACACCTTC	CSVDQTSYGYTF
few	TRBV7-8	TRBD2	TRBJ2-7	TGTGCCAGCAGCTTCCAGCGGGGTGAGACCTACGAGCAGTACTTC	CASSFQRGETYEQYF
.	TRBV19	.	TRBJ2-7	TGTGCCGGTAGTTTGAACCAAGGCTACGAGCAGTACTTC	CAGSLNQGYEQYF
.	TRBV9	.	TRBJ2-5	TGTGCCGGCAGCGTAGGAGGGGGAAAAAAAGAGACCCAGTACTTC	CAGSVGGGKKETQYF
.	TRBV14	.	TRBJ1-1	TGTGCCAGCAGTAAGGTTGGCACTGAAGCTTTCTTT	CASSKVGTEAFF
.	TRBV9	TRBD2	TRBJ2-1	TGTGCCAGCAGCTCCCCGCGGACTAGCGGGGGGAATAATGAGCAGTTCTTC	CASSSPRTSGGNNEQFF
.	TRBV4-2	TRBD1	TRBJ1-2	TGTGCCAGCAGCCAATCCTCAGACAGGGAGGAGTATGGTGGCTACACCTTC	CASSQSSDREEYGGYTF
few	TRBV9	TRBD2	TRBJ2-3	TGTGCCAGCAGCGCTCAGCGGGGGGGCACAGATACGCAGTATTTT	CASSAQRGGTDTQYF
.	TRBV6-2/TRBV6-3	TRBD2	TRBJ2-3	TGTGCCAGCAGTTACTCGATTGCGGGGGGAAGCACAGATACGCAGTATTTT	CASSYSIAGGSTDTQYF
.	TRBV6-5	TRBD2	TRBJ2-3	TGTGCCAGCAGTCACCCGGGACTAGCGGATAGCACAGATACGCAGTATTTT	CASSHPGLADSTDTQYF
.	TRBV20-1	.	TRBJ2-5	TGCAGTGCTAGCATCCGGGGGCCTGGGACCCAGTACTTC	CSASIRGPGTQYF
few	TRBV20-1	.	TRBJ2-1	TGCAGTGCTAGGGGAATGGGGGGCGCCTACAATGAGCAGTTCTTC	CSARGMGGAYNEQFF
.	TRBV5-1	.	TRBJ2-6	TGCGCCAGCAGCCCCGACACCGGTTCTGGGGCCAACGTCCTGACTTTC	CASSPDTGSGANVLTF
.	TRBV20-1	.	TRBJ2-5	TGCAGTGCTCCCTACGGGGGCCGATCCCAAGAGACCCAGTACTTC	CSAPYGGRSQETQYF
.	TRBV4-3	.	TRBJ2-1	TGCGCCAGCAGCCAAGATTCCCGGGGTGGGAATGAGCAGTTCTTC	CASSQDSRGGNEQFF
.	TRBV7-2	.	TRBJ2-5	TGTGCCAGCAGCATAATCAGGGGACCGACGGAGACCCAGTACTTC	CASSIIRGPTETQYF
.	TRBV7-2	.	TRBJ2-5	TGTGCCAGCAGCTTAGGGGTAGTGGGCCAGGGGACCCAGTACTTC	CASSLGVVGQGTQYF
few	TRBV20-1	.	TRBJ2-7	TGCAGTGCTAGAGAAACGGGACTTGTGGACGAGCAGTACTTC	CSARETGLVDEQYF
.	TRBV2	.	TRBJ2-3	TGTGCCAGTGCGGACAGTTTGTTTGATACGCAGTATTTT	CASADSLFDTQYF
.	TRBV9	TRBD2	TRBJ2-3	TGTGCCAGCAGCCGGGGGGGCCCCGGTGATACGCAGTATTTT	CASSRGGPGDTQYF
.	TRBV20-1	TRBD1	TRBJ1-5	TGCAGTGCTCCACCGGCGGGACAGGGAGGGTATGGGCCCCAGCATTTT	CSAPPAGQGGYGPQHF